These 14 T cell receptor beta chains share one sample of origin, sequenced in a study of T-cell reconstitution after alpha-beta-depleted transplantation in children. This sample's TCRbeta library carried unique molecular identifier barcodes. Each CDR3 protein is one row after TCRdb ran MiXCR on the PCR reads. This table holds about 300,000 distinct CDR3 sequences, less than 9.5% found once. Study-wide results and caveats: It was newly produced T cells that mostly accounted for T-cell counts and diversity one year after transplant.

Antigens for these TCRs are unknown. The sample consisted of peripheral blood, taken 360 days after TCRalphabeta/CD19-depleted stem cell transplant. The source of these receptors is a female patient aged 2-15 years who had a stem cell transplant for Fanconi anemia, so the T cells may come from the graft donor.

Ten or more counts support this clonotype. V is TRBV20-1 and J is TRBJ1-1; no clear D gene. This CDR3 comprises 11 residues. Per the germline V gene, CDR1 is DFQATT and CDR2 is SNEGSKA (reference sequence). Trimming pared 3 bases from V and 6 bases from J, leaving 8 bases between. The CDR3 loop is CSASQTSEAFF. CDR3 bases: TGCAGTGCTAGTCAGACCTCTGAAGCTTTCTTT.

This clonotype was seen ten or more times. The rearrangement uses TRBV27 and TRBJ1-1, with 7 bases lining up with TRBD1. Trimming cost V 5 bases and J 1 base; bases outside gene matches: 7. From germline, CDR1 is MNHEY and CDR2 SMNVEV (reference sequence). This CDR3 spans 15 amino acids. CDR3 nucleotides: TGTGCCAGCAGTAAAAAAGGGGGCCGGAACACTGAAGCTTTCTTT. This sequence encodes CASSKKGGRNTEAFF.

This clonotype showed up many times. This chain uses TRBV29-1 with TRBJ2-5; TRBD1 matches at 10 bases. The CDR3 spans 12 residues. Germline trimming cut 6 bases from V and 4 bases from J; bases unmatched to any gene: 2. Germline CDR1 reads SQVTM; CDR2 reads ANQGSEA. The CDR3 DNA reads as TGCAGCGTGGACAGGGGGGGAGAGACCCAGTACTTC. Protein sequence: CSVDRGGETQYF.

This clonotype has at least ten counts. The CDR3 here is CASSLETAEETQYF. The CDR3 DNA reads TGCGCCAGCAGCTTGGAAACAGCCGAAGAGACCCAGTACTTC. The chain combines TRBV5-1 with TRBJ2-5; D uncertain. Per germline, CDR1 SGHRS and CDR2 YFSETQ. CDR3 length equals 14 residues. V lost 0 bases to trimming and J lost 3 bases, with 9 bases between them.

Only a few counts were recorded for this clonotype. This CDR3 is CSATRTVEETQYF. Here the CDR3 DNA reads TGCAGTGCTACCCGGACGGTAGAAGAGACCCAGTACTTC. The rearrangement joins TRBV20-1 to TRBJ2-5; D uncertain. The germline V and J ends were trimmed by 4 bases and 3 bases, with 12 bases remaining between them. Germline V gene lookup returns CDR1 DFQATT and CDR2 SNEGSKA (reference sequence). The CDR3 has 13 residues.

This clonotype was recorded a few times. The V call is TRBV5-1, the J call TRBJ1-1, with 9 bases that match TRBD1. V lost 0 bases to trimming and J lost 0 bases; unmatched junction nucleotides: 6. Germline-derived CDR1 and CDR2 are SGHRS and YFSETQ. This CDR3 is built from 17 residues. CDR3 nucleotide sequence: TGCGCCAGCAGCTTGGATGGGACAGGGATCATGAACACTGAAGCTTTCTTT. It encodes CASSLDGTGIMNTEAFF.

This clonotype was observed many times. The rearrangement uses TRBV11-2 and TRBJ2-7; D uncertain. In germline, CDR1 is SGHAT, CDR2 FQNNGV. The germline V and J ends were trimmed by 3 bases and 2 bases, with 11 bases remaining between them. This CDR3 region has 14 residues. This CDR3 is CASSFVRVPYEQYF. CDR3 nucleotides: TGTGCCAGCAGCTTTGTTCGGGTTCCCTACGAGCAGTACTTC.

As DNA, the CDR3 is TGTGCCAGCAGCAAAGGAGGGGCCGGGACAGGGGCCTACGAGCAGTACTTC. Translation: CASSKGGAGTGAYEQYF. The rearrangement joins TRBV21-1 to TRBJ2-7; the table calls TRBD1, which could not be checked here. TRBV21-1 is tagged as a pseudogene. The CDR3 spans 17 residues.

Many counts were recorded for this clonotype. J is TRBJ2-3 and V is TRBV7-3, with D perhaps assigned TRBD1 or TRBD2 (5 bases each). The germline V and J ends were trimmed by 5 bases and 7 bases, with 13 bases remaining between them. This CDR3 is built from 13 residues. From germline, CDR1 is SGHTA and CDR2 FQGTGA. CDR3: CASSLSRDHTQYF. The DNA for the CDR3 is TGTGCCAGCAGCCTCAGCCGGGACCATACGCAGTATTTT.

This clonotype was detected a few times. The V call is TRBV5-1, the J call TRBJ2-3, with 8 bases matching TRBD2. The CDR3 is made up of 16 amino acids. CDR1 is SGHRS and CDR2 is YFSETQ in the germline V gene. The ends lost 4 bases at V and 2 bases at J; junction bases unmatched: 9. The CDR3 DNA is TGCGCCAGCAGCGACCCCTGGCGGGGGGACACAGATACGCAGTATTTT. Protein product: CASSDPWRGDTDTQYF. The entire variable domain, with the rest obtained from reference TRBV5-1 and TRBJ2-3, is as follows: KAGVTQTPRYLIKTRGQQVTLSCSPISGHRSVSWYQQTPGQGLQFLFEYFSETQRNKGNFPGRFSGRQFSNSRSEMNVSTLELGDSALYLCASSDPWRGDTDTQYFGPGTRLTVL.

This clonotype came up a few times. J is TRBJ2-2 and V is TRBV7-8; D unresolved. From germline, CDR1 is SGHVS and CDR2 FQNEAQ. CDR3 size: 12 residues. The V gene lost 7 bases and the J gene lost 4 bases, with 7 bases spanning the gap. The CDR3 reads CASKNATGELFF. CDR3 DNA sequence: TGTGCCAGCAAGAATGCCACCGGGGAGCTGTTTTTT.

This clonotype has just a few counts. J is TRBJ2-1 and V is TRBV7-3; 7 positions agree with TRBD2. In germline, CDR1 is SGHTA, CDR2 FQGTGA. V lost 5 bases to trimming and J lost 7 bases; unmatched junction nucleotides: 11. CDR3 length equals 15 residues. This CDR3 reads CASSTEGRVENEQFF. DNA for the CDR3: TGTGCCAGCAGCACAGAGGGGAGGGTTGAGAATGAGCAGTTCTTC.

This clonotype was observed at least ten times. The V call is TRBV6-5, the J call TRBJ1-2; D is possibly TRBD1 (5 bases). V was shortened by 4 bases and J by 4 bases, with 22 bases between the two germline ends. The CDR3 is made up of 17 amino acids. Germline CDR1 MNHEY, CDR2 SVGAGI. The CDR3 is CASSSLRGDGFTYGYTF. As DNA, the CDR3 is TGTGCCAGCAGTTCCCTACGGGGGGACGGATTTACCTATGGCTACACCTTC.

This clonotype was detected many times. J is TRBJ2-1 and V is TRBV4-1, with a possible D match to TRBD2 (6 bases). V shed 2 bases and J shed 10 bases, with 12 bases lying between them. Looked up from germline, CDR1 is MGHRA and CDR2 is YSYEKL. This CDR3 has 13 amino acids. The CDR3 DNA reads TGCGCCAGCAGCCAAACAAGGGAGGCGGAGCAGTTCTTC. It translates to CASSQTREAEQFF.